The TCR beta chain under discussion was sequenced for a study of cytomegalovirus exposure and HLA in healthy donors. Study-wide background: HLA-typed donors were the source of around 85 million unique TCRs held in an early data release.

The study ran its PCR with 60 Vbeta and 13 Jbeta primers. Generated by immunoSEQ multiplex PCR, the TCRdb table keeps only in-frame clones and is missing some. Counted here are 95,000 to 150,000 clones, approximately 84% occurring once; the ten biggest clones make up about 0.22%. Unmatched junction bases numbered 7, after V lost 5 bases and J lost 3 bases. CDR3 length equals 14 residues. The germline V gene has CDR1 SEHNR and CDR2 FQNEAQ (reference sequence). This receptor was obtained from a man aged 50 or older in good health and CMV-seronegative. The chain recombines TRBV7-9 with TRBJ2-7; 7 nucleotides line up with TRBD1. Sequencing was carried out using PBMCs. Here the CDR3 DNA reads TGTGCCAGCAGCCCGAGGGACAGAAACTACGAGCAGTACTTC. It encodes CASSPRDRNYEQYF.